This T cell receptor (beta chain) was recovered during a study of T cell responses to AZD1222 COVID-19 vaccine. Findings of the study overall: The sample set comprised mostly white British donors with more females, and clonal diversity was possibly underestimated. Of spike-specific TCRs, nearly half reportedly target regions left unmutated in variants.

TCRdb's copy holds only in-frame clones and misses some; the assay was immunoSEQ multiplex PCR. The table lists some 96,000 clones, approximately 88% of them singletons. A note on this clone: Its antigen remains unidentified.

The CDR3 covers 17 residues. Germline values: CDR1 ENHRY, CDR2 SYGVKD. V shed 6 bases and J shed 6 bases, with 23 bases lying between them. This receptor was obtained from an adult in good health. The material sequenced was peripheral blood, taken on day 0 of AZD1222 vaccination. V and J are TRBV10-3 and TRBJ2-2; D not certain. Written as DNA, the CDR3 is TGTGCCATCAGATCCTCCGGGCCAATATCCCTCTCCGGGGAGCTGTTTTTT. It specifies CAIRSSGPISLSGELFF.